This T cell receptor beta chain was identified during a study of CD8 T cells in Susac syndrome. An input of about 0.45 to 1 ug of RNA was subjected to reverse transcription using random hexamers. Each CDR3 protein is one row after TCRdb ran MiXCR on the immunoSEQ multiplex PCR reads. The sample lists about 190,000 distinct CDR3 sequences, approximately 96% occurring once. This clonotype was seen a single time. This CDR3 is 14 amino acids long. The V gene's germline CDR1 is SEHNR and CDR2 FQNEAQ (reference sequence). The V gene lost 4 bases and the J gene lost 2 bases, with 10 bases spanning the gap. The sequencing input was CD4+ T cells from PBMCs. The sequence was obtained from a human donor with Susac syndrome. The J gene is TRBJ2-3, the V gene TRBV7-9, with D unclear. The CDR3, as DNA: TGTGCCAGCAGCTCTCAAGCAGTCACAGATACGCAGTATTTT. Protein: CASSSQAVTDTQYF. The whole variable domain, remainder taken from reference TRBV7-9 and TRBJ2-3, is DTGVSQNPRHKITKRGQNVTFRCDPISEHNRLYWYRQTLGQGPEFLTYFQNEAQLEKSRLLSDRFSAERPKGSFSTLEIQRTEQGDSAMYLCASSSQAVTDTQYFGPGTRLTVL.